This T cell receptor beta chain was identified during a study of memory CD4+ T cells and cytomegalovirus serostatus (dated by TCRdb to about 2019). Turning to the overall study: A total of about 35 healthy Belgian adults, of whom 9 were CMV seropositive and 24 were CMV seronegative, were included in the cohort. To replicate a published TCR-based CMV serostatus classifier, the study sequenced CD4+ memory TCRbeta repertoires from a Belgian cohort whose cytomegalovirus serostatus was known.

Single viable CD3+CD4+CD8-CD45RO+ cells were sorted as memory CD4+ T cells on a FACSAria II. CMV serostatus was determined using a Roche Elecsys assay that detects serum IgG against CMV pp150, pp28, p38 and p52. Once the samples were thawed, total CD4+ T cells were enriched through positive selection using CD4 magnetic microbeads. The samples came from a separate study whose specific focus was interrogating the CD4+ T cell memory repertoire. Peripheral blood mononuclear cells were isolated and cryopreserved following standard operating procedures; serum was stored at -80 °C. Staining used CD3-PerCP (BW264/56), CD4-APC (RPA-T4), CD45RO-PE (UCHT1) and CD8-Pacific Orange (3B5) antibodies, with Sytox blue excluding non-viable cells. Concerning this clone itself: What antigen it recognizes has not been identified. No base quality values were provided; no much bigger clone lies one nucleotide off.

Unmatched junction bases come to 6, with V trimmed by 5 bases and J by 6 bases. According to the germline V gene, CDR1 reads SGHNT and CDR2 reads YENEEA. Taken from cysteine to phenylalanine, the CDR3 has 13 residues. Kept here is only the CDR3 DNA, which spans 39 bases and is read in frame from base 1. The investigation overall reported the following: Only CD4+CD45RO+ memory cells were sequenced, in contrast to the original study, in which naive and memory CD4+ and CD8+ populations were covered. CMV serostatus prediction reached a median bootstrapped AUC of roughly 0.95 with the original framework and approximately 0.92 with a US-trained random forest. On the Belgian cohort, the classifier based on the original framework reached a median bootstrapped AUC of about 0.96, with a 95% CI of 0.76-1.00. The results were interpreted as suggesting that the CMV-associated TCR signature is largely present in the CD4+ memory repertoire. Among the 150 to 200 previously reported CMV-associated TCRbeta sequences, roughly 68 showed up in the CD4+ memory repertoires, with each one found in between one and five individuals.

Genomic DNA was extracted from sorted cells with the Quick-DNA Microprep Kit. Amplification of TCRbeta DNA was done with the immunoSEQ hsTCRbeta kit, following the protocol from the manufacturer. TCRbeta libraries were sequenced on an Illumina MiSeq instrument. As for how the authors treated the data: After out-of-frame sequences were removed, 2,204,828 distinct TCRbeta sequences remained, averaging around 66,000 per individual. Two values were used to score each individual: the count of 150 to 200 previously reported CMV-associated TCRbeta sequences and the total count of productive distinct TCRbeta sequences. A beta-binomial model was reimplemented in Python, and random forests from scikit-learn, run with default parameters, were trained on data from the US cohort. Classifier performance on the Belgian cohort was summarized as median AUC with percentile confidence intervals calculated over 10,000 bootstrap iterations. The table comes from immuneACCESS by way of TCRdb, which keeps in-frame sequences with V and J called. Part of the clones is missing from these tables; in studies checked, under half for an unresolved V gene and the rest for unknown reasons. From that table come the V and J calls and clone size; the DNA was used to work out D and trimming. Across this sample there are about 73,000 clones, with around 80% seen only once. The ten largest clones represent 2.5% to 3% of the sample.

The V gene is TRBV11-3 and the J gene is TRBJ1-1, with 7 bases matching TRBD1. This clonotype was sampled from an adult in good health and CMV-seropositive. Sequencing was performed on memory CD4+ T cells from blood. In nucleotides, the sequence is TGTGCCAGCAGCGTTGGTGACAGGGCTGAAGCTTTCTTT. The resulting protein is CASSVGDRAEAFF. This CDR3, with the reference TRBV11-3 and TRBJ1-1 proteins standing in past its ends, gives the full variable domain EAGVVQSPRYKIIEKKQPVAFWCNPISGHNTLYWYLQNLGQGPELLIRYENEEAVDDSQLPKDRFSAERLKGVDSTLKIQPAELGDSAVYLCASSVGDRAEAFFGQGTRLTVV.